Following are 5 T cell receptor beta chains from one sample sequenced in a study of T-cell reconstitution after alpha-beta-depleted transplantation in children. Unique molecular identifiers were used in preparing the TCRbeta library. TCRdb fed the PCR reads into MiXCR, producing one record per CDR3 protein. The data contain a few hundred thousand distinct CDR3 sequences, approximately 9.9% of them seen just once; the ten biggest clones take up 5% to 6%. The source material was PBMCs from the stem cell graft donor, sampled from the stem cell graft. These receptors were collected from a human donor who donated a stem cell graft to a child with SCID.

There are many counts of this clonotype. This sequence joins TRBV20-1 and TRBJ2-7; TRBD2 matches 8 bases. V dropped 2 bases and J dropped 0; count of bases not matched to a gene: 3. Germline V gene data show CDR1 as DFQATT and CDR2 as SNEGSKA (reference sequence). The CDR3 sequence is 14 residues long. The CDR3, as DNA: TGCAGTGCTAGACTGGCGGGGGGCTCCTACGAGCAGTACTTC. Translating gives CSARLAGGSYEQYF.

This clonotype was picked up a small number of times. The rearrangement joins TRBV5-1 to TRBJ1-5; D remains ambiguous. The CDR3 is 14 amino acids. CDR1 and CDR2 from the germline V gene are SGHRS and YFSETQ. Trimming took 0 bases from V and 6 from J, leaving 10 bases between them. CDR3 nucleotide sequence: TGCGCCAGCAGCTTGGAAGGAGGCGGTCAGCCCCAGCATTTT. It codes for CASSLEGGGQPQHF.

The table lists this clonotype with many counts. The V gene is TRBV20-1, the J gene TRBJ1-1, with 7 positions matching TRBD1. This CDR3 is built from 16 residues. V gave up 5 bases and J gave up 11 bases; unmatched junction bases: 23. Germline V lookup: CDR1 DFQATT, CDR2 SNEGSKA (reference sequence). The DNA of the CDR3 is TGCAGTGCTGGTTCATTTTCAGGGGGACGGGGCCAGGGGGCTTTCTTT. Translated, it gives CSAGSFSGGRGQGAFF.

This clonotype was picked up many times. In DNA, the CDR3 is TGCGCCAGCAGCCCTGGACAGGGATTCACCGGGGAGCTGTTTTTT. Its translation is CASSPGQGFTGELFF. The chain recombines TRBV5-1 with TRBJ2-2, with 8 positions matching TRBD1. This CDR3 is built from 15 residues. Germline lookup yields CDR1 SGHRS and CDR2 YFSETQ. With 4 bases clipped from V and 4 bases from J, the junction kept 6 bases outside the gene matches.

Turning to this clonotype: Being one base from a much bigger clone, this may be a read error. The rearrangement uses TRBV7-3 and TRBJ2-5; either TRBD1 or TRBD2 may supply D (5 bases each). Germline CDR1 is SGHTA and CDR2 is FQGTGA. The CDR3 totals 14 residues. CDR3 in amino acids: CASSLMGVGETQSF. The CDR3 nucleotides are TGTGCCAGCAGCTTAATGGGGGTGGGAGAGACCCAGTCCTTC.